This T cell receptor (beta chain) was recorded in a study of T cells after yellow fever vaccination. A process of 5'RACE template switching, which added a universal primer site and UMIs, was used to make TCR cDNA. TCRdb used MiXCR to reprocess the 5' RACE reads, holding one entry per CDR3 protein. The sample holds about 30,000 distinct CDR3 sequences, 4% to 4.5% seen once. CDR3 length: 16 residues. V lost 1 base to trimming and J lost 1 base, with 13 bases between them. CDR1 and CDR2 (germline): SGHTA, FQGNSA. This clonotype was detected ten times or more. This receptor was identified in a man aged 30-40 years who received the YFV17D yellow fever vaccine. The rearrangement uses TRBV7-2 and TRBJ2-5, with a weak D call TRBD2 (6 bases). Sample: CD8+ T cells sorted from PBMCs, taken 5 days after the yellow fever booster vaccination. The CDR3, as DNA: TGTGCCAGCAGCTTAGGGGCGGGACTTTTCCAAGAGACCCAGTACTTC. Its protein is CASSLGAGLFQETQYF.